This entry describes one TCR beta chain. Its antigen is undetermined. The data stem from a study of beta chain features in type 1 diabetes. V lost 0 bases and J 0 bases, leaving 12 bases between the germline ends. CDR3 length: 16 amino acids. From germline, CDR1 is KGHSH and CDR2 LQKENI. Study conclusions and caveats: Within the patient group, naive, central memory and Treg TCRB repertoires appeared more similar to each other than within healthy donors. A moderate, significant TCRB CDR3 shortening appeared in type 1 diabetes across four CD4+ subsets.

The investigators reverse transcribed all of the isolated RNA, so they sequenced expressed TCRB transcripts. Profiling relied on immunoSEQ multiplex PCR, and the TCRdb table lists in-frame clones only, not all of them. The sample holds some 900,000 clones, roughly 16% seen once. Sample: naive CD4+ T cells from blood. The TCR comes from a woman between 18 and 30 years old in good health. The chain has TRBV18 and TRBJ2-7; D unclear. The CDR3 loop is CASSPPYPGSSYEQYF. CDR3 in DNA: TGTGCCAGCTCACCACCCTACCCAGGATCCTCCTACGAGCAGTACTTC.